The present T cell receptor (beta chain) was sequenced within a study of T cells in Graves' hyperthyroidism and ophthalmopathy. It was RNA transcripts that yielded the amplified TCR beta CDR3 regions. First-round RT-PCR with HTBI primers amplified the TCR CDR3 region. TCRdb ran MiXCR on the multiplex PCR reads and lists one entry per CDR3 protein. This sample has hundreds of thousands of distinct CDR3 sequences, with 14% to 15% found just once. This clonotype was observed many times. Germline-derived CDR1 and CDR2 are MNHEY and SVGAGI. Trimming left V 3 bases short and J 0 bases short, with 15 bases between. The CDR3 covers 17 residues.

Material for sequencing was blood. The receptor's source is a woman in her forties with Graves' ophthalmopathy. The chain recombines TRBV6-5 with TRBJ1-5; TRBD1 is a possible D gene (5 bases). The CDR3 here is CASSYRGRAYSNQPQHF. DNA of the CDR3: TGTGCCAGCAGTTATCGGGGCAGGGCATATAGCAATCAGCCCCAGCATTTT.